This entry describes one TCR beta chain. No antigen is known for it. No base quality information exists; no much larger clone differs at one position. CDR1 and CDR2 (SGHTA, FQGNSA) derive from the germline V gene. Germline trimming: 4 bases from V, 5 bases from J; junction bases outside gene matches: 11. The CDR3 starts with the cysteine, ends with the phenylalanine, and has 18 residues. CDR3 DNA only is kept here, 54 bases in frame from base 1. This sample was taken from a study of blood T cell repertoires in COVID-19 (dated by TCRdb to 2019 to 2021). About the full investigation: Samples covering the acute and convalescent phases of COVID-19 were provided by collaborators in the United States, Italy and Spain. Where available, HLA class I and class II types were obtained from metadata supplied by the sample provider rather than from assay-based typing. A freely available public database, intended as a resource for researchers studying the immune response to SARS-CoV-2, is where the repertoires were released. The samples were drawn from the first 160 participants of the ongoing ImmuneRACE study and from 1,254 subjects provided by 6 global collaborators. A de-identified subject ID, COVID-19 status, age in years and sex were almost always included in the sample metadata. The dataset comprised deeply sampled blood TCRbeta repertoires from subjects exposed to, actively infected with, or recovered from COVID-19. The prospective study material was composed of cDNA or gDNA derived from T cells, B-cell-depleted T cells, or PBMCs.

The collaborating institutions used their own protocols to collect whole blood in K2EDTA tubes. For TCRbeta analysis, collaborator samples were shipped as frozen whole blood, as isolated PBMCs, or as DNA extracted from either sample type. The research as a whole found: How much clinical and demographic metadata was included differed by source and by participant, and the metadata was provided uncurated.

TCRbeta CDR3 regions were amplified from genomic DNA by means of the immunoSEQ Assay, a bias-controlled multiplex PCR. In the source study's methods: Within the assay, amplification of reference gene primers was used to estimate how many nucleated cells each sample contained. To quantify the absolute abundance of each unique TCRbeta CDR3 rearrangement, sequence reads were collapsed and filtered. For each sample, productive Simpson clonality was calculated as the square root of Simpson's diversity index across productive rearrangements. TCRdb provides this immuneACCESS table in a form limited to in-frame rearrangements. Some clones are lacking; in checked studies, under half of them reflect an unresolved V gene, and why the rest are absent is not known. V and J calls and clone size come straight from that table; D and trimming were deduced from the DNA. In this sample the table shows roughly 150,000 clones, about 91% of which occur a single time. The ten largest clones capture roughly 28% of the sample.

The sample consisted of peripheral blood. The sequence is built from TRBV7-2 and TRBJ2-5; TRBD2 lines up with 15 middle nucleotides. The clonotype comes from a human donor in a cohort sampled during active COVID-19. Here is the DNA: TGTGCCAGCAGCTCCCTTCCGGGACTAGCGGGGGGAGGGGAGACCCAGTACTTC. Translated, it gives CASSSLPGLAGGGETQYF.